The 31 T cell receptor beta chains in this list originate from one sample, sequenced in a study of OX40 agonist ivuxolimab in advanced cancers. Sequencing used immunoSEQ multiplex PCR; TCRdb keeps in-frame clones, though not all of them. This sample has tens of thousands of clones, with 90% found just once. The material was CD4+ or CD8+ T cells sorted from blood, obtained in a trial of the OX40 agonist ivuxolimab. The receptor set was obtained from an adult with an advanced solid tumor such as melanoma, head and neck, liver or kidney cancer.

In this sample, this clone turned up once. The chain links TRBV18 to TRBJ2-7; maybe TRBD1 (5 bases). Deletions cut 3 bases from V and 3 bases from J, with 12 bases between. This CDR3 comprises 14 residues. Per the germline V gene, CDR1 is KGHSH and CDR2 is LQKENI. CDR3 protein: CASSPPGQGYEQYF. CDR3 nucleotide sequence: TGTGCCAGCTCACCTCCCGGGCAGGGCTACGAGCAGTACTTC. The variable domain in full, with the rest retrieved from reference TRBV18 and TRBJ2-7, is NAGVMQNPRHLVRRRGQEARLRCSPMKGHSHVYWYRQLPEEGLKFMVYLQKENIIDESGMPKERFSAEFPKEGPSILRIQQVVRGDSAAYFCASSPPGQGYEQYFGPGTRLTVT.

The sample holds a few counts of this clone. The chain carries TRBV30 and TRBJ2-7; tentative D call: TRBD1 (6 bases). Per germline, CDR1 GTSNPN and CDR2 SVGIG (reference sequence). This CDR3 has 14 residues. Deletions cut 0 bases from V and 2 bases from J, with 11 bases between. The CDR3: CAWSVLGDTYEQYF. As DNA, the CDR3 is TGTGCCTGGAGTGTACTTGGGGACACCTACGAGCAGTACTTC.

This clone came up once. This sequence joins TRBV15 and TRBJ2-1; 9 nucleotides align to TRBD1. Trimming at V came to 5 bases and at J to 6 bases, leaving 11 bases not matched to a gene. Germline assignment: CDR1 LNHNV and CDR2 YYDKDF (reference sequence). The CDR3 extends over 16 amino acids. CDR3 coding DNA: TGTGCCACCAGCCTCACCGGACAGGGGCGTCGCAATGAGCAGTTCTTC. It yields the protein CATSLTGQGRRNEQFF.

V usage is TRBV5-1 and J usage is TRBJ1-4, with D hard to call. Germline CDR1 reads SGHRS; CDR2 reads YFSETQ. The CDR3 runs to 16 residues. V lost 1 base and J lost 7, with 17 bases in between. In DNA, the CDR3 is TGCGCCAGCAGCTTGTTTCTCGGAACTTCTGGTGAAAAACTGTTTTTT. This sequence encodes CASSLFLGTSGEKLFF.

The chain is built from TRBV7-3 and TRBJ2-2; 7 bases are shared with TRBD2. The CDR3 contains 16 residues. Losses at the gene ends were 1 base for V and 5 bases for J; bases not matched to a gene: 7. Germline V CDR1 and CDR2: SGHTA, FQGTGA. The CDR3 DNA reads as TGTGCCAGCAGCTTAAAGGCGGGAGTAGGGACCGGGGAGCTGTTTTTT. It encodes CASSLKAGVGTGELFF.

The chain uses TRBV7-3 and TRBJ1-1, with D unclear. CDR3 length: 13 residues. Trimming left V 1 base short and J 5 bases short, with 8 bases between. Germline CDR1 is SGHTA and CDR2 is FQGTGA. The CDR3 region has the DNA TGTGCCAGCAGCTTAAATGTGGGGACTGAAGCTTTCTTT. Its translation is CASSLNVGTEAFF.

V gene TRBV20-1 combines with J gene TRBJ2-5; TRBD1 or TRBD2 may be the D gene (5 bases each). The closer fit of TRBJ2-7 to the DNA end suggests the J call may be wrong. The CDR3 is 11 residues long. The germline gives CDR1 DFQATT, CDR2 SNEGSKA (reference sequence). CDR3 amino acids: CRGDRAYEQYF. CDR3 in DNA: TGCAGGGGGGACCGAGCCTACGAGCAGTACTTC.

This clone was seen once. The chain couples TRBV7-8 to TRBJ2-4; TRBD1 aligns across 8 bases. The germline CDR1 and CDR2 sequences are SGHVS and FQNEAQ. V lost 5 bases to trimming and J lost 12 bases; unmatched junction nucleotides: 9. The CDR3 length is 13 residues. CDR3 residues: CASSRYETGDQYF. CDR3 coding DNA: TGTGCCAGCAGCAGATACGAGACAGGGGATCAGTACTTC.

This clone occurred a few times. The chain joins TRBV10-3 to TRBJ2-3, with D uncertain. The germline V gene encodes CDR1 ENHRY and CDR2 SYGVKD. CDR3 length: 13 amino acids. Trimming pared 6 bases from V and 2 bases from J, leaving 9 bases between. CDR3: CAIRSSLTDTQYF. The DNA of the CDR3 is TGTGCCATCAGGTCCTCTCTCACAGATACGCAGTATTTT.

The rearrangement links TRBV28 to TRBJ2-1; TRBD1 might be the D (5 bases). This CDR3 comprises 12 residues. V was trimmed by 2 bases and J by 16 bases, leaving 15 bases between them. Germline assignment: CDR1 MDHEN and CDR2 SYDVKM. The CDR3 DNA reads TGTGCCAGCAGTTTAGTCCAGGGAAACGGTTTCTTC. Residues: CASSLVQGNGFF.

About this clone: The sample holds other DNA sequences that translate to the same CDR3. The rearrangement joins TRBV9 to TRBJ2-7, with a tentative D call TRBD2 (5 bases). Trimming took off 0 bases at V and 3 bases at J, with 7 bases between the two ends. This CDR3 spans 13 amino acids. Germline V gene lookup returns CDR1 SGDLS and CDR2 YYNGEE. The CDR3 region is CASSVEEGYEQYF. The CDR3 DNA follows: TGTGCCAGCAGCGTAGAAGAGGGCTACGAGCAGTACTTC.

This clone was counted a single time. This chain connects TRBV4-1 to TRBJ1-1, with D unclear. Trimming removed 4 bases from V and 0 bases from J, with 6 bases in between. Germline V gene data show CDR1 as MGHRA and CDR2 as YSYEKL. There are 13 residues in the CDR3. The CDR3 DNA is TGCGCCAGCAGCCCCTTGATGAACACTGAAGCTTTCTTT. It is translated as CASSPLMNTEAFF.

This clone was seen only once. CDR3 DNA: TGCGCCAGCAGCTTGGGACAGCTGATTAACACTGAAGCTTTCTTT. Translating it yields CASSLGQLINTEAFF. The rearrangement uses TRBV5-1 and TRBJ1-1; D possibly corresponds to TRBD1 (5 bases). The CDR3 is 15 amino acids. Trimming left V 0 bases short and J 2 bases short, with 11 bases between. Germline CDR1 reads SGHRS; CDR2 reads YFSETQ.

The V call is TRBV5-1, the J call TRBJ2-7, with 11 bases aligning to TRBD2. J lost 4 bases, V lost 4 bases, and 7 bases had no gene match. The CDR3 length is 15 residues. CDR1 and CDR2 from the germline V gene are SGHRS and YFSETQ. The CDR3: CASSPAGTSGYEQYF. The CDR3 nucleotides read TGCGCCAGCAGCCCTGCCGGGACTAGCGGATACGAGCAGTACTTC.

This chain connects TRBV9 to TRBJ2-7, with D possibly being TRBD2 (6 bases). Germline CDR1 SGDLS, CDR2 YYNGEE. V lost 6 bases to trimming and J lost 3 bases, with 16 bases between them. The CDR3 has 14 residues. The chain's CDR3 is CASNRAGQNYEQYF. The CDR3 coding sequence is TGTGCCAGCAACCGGGCGGGGCAGAACTACGAGCAGTACTTC.

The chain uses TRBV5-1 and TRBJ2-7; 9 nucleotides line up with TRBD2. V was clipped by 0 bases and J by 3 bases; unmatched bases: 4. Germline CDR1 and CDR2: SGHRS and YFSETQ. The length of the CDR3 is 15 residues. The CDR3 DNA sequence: TGCGCCAGCAGCTTGGCTAGCGGGACATACTACGAGCAGTACTTC. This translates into CASSLASGTYYEQYF.

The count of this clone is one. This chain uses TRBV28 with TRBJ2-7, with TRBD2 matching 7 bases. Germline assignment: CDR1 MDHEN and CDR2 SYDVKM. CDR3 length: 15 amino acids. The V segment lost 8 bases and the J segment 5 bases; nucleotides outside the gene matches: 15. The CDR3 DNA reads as TGTGCCAGCCCTTTTAGGGAGGGGACTTCCCACGAGCAGTACTTC. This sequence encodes CASPFREGTSHEQYF.

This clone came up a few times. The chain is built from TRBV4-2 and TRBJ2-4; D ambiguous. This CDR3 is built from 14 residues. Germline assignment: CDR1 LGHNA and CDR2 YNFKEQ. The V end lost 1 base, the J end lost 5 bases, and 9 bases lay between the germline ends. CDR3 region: CASSQGVNENIQYF. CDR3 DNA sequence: TGTGCCAGCAGCCAAGGGGTCAACGAAAACATTCAGTACTTC.

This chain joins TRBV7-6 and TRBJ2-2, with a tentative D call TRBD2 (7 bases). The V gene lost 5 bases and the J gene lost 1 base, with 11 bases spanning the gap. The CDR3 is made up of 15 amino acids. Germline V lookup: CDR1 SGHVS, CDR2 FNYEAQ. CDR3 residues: CASSEAGQNTGELFF. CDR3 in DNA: TGTGCCAGCAGCGAAGCGGGACAGAACACCGGGGAGCTGTTTTTT.

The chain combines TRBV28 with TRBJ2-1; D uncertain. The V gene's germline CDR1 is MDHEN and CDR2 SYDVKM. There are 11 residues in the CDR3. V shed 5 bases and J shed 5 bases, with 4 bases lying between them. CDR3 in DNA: TGTGCCAGCAGTCTTGACAATGAGCAGTTCTTC. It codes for CASSLDNEQFF.

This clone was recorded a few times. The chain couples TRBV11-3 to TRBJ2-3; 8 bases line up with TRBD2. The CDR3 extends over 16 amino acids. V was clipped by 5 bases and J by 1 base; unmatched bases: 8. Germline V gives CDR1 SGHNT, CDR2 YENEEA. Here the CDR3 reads CASSQGLAVRTDTQYF. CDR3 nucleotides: TGTGCCAGCAGCCAAGGACTAGCTGTCCGCACAGATACGCAGTATTTT.

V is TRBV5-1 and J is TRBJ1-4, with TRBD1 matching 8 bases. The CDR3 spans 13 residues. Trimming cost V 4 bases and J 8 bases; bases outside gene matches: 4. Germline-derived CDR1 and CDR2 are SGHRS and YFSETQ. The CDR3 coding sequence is TGCGCCAGCAGCGGACAGGGCCGGGAAAAACTGTTTTTT. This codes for CASSGQGREKLFF.

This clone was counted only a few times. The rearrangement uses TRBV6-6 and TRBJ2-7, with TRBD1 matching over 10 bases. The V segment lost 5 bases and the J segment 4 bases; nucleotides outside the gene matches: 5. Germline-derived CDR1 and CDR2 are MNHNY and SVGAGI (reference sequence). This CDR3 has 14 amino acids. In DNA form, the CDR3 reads TGTGCCAGCAGTACGGGACAGGGGACTTACGAGCAGTACTTC. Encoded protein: CASSTGQGTYEQYF.

CDR3 sequence reads: CASSPDRGEQYF. Here the CDR3 DNA reads TGTGCCAGCTCGCCCGACAGGGGGGAGCAGTACTTC. This rearrangement joins TRBV18 to TRBJ2-7; 9 nucleotides align to TRBD1. The CDR3 consists of 12 residues. The germline CDR1 and CDR2 sequences are KGHSH and LQKENI. The V gene end was trimmed by 6 bases and the J gene end by 7 bases; junction bases not matched to a gene: 4.

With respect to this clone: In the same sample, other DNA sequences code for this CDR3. CDR3 bases: TGTGCCAGCAGCTTAGAATACGAGCAGTACTTC. This encodes CASSLEYEQYF. The rearrangement uses TRBV7-9 and TRBJ2-7; D not certain. The CDR3 is 11 residues long. The germline V and J ends were trimmed by 1 base and 4 bases, with 2 bases remaining between them. CDR1 is SEHNR, CDR2 FQNEAQ, per germline (reference sequence).

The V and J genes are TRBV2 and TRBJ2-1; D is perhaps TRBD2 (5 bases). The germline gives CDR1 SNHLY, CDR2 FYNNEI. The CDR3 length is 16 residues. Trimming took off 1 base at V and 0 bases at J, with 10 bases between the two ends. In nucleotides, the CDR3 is TGTGCCAGCAGTGAAGTAGTTGGACTCTCCTACAATGAGCAGTTCTTC. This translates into CASSEVVGLSYNEQFF. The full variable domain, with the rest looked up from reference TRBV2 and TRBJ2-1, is EPEVTQTPSHQVTQMGQEVILRCVPISNHLYFYWYRQILGQKVEFLVSFYNNEISEKSEIFDDQFSVERPDGSNFTLKIRSTKLEDSAMYFCASSEVVGLSYNEQFFGPGTRLTVL.

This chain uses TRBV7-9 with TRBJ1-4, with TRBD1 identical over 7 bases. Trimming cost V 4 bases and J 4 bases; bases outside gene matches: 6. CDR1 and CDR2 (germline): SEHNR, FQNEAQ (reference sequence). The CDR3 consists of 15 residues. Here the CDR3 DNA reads TGTGCCAGCAGCTCAGTGACAGGGCTTAATGAAAAACTGTTTTTT. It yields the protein CASSSVTGLNEKLFF.

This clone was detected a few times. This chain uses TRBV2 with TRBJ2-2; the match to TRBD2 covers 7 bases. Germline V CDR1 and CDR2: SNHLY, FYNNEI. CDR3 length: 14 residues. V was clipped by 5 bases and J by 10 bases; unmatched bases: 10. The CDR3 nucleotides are TGTGCCAGCAGTTGGGAGGGTAGATTGGCGGAGCTGTTTTTT. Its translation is CASSWEGRLAELFF. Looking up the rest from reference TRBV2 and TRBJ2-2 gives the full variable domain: EPEVTQTPSHQVTQMGQEVILRCVPISNHLYFYWYRQILGQKVEFLVSFYNNEISEKSEIFDDQFSVERPDGSNFTLKIRSTKLEDSAMYFCASSWEGRLAELFFGEGSRLTVL.

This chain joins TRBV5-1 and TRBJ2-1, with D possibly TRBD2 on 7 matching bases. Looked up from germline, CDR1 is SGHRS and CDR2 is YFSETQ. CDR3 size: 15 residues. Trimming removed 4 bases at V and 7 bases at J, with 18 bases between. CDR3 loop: CASSARGGGVNEQFF. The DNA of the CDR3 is TGCGCCAGCAGCGCGCGCGGGGGCGGTGTAAATGAGCAGTTCTTC.

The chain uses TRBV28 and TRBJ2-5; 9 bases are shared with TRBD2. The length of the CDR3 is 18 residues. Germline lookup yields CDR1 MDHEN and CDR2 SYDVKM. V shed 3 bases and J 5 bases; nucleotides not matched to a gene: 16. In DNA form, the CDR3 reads TGTGCCAGCAGTTTTCTTTGGGGTAGCGGGAGAATCCGGGAGACCCAGTACTTC. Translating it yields CASSFLWGSGRIRETQYF.

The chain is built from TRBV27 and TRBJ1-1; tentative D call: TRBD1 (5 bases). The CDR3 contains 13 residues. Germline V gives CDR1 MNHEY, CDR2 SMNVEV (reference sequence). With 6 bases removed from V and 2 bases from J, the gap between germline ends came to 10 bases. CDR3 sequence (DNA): TGTGCCAGCAGGGCTGACAGAAACACTGAAGCTTTCTTT. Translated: CASRADRNTEAFF.